The rows below give T cell receptor beta chains drawn from one sample of a study of blood T cell repertoires in COVID-19. TCRdb's copy holds only in-frame clones and misses some; the assay was immunoSEQ multiplex PCR. The sample holds hundreds of thousands of clones, around 90% seen once. The sequencing input was PBMCs or T cells enriched from blood (not recorded which). These receptors were obtained from a woman between 18 and 30 years old with acute COVID-19. Both conserved end residues are part of each CDR3. Each record gives: V gene, clone size, D gene, J gene, CDR3 DNA, CDR3 protein. D genes are given only for firm matches. Clone sizes are given selectively: once, few, many, or a class where the clone is expanded.

V: TRBV9; size: -; D: -; J: TRBJ2-5; DNA: TGTGCCAGCAGCGTAGGGACTACAAAAGAGACCCAGTACTTC; CDR3: CASSVGTTKETQYF
V: TRBV5-4; size: -; D: -; J: TRBJ2-7; DNA: TGTGCCAGCAGCTTGGACAGGTACTACGAGCAGTACTTC; CDR3: CASSLDRYYEQYF
V: TRBV24-1; size: few; D: -; J: TRBJ2-3; DNA: TGTGCCACCAGTGCCGGGGATCCAGATACGCAGTATTTT; CDR3: CATSAGDPDTQYF
V: TRBV29-1; size: -; D: TRBD1; J: TRBJ1-5; DNA: TGCAGCGTCGGACAGGGCGGAAATCAGCCCCAGCATTTT; CDR3: CSVGQGGNQPQHF
V: TRBV5-4; size: -; D: -; J: TRBJ1-2; DNA: TGTGCCAGCAACCAAAGGGGGGGTTTAGGTGGCTACACCTTC; CDR3: CASNQRGGLGGYTF
V: TRBV6-2/TRBV6-3; size: -; D: -; J: TRBJ1-5; DNA: TGTGCCAGCAGTTCACAGGGCGGTCAGCCCCAGCATTTT; CDR3: CASSSQGGQPQHF
V: TRBV7-2; size: -; D: -; J: TRBJ1-6; DNA: TGTGCCAGCAGCCCCCTAGGTCGGGGTAACTATAATTCACCCCTCCACTTT; CDR3: CASSPLGRGNYNSPLHF
V: TRBV29-1; size: -; D: TRBD2; J: TRBJ2-1; DNA: TGCAGCGTTGAATATGCGGGACTAGCTCTTCAGGAGCAGTTCTTC; CDR3: CSVEYAGLALQEQFF
V: TRBV7-8; size: -; D: -; J: TRBJ2-5; DNA: TGTGCCAGCAGCCACCCGCGTGAGACCCAGTACTTC; CDR3: CASSHPRETQYF
V: TRBV7-9; size: -; D: -; J: TRBJ2-1; DNA: TGTGCCAGCAGTCCCGAACCGTCGGCGGTTAATGAGCAGTTCTTC; CDR3: CASSPEPSAVNEQFF
V: TRBV3-1/TRBV3-2; size: many; D: -; J: TRBJ1-2; DNA: TGTGCCAGCAGCCTTTCGACCAGGGGCTACACCTTC; CDR3: CASSLSTRGYTF
V: TRBV29-1; size: -; D: -; J: TRBJ1-1; DNA: TGCAGCGTGAGCAGGGCAAACACTGAAGCTTTCTTT; CDR3: CSVSRANTEAFF
V: TRBV5-1; size: -; D: TRBD1; J: TRBJ2-1; DNA: TGCGCCAGCAGCCCCGACTTCCAGGGGGCTTTCTACAATGAGCAGTTCTTC; CDR3: CASSPDFQGAFYNEQFF
V: TRBV14; size: once; D: -; J: TRBJ2-3; DNA: TGTGCCAGCAGCCAATACAGGGTGACAGATACGCAGTATTTT; CDR3: CASSQYRVTDTQYF
V: TRBV7-2; size: few; D: TRBD1; J: TRBJ1-2; DNA: TGTGCCAGCAGCCCTACGTGGGACAGCTATGGCTACACCTTC; CDR3: CASSPTWDSYGYTF
V: TRBV7-2; size: -; D: -; J: TRBJ2-7; DNA: TGTGCCAGCAGCTTAGCTAGCTCATACTCCTACGAGCAGTACTTC; CDR3: CASSLASSYSYEQYF
V: TRBV19; size: few; D: TRBD1; J: TRBJ2-1; DNA: TGTGCCAGTAGTAGCTCACGGGACAGGTTCGACAATGAGCAGTTCTTC; CDR3: CASSSSRDRFDNEQFF
V: TRBV9; size: -; D: -; J: TRBJ1-2; DNA: TGTGCCAGCAGCGTAGGGTCGGCGGTTAACTATGGCTACACCTTC; CDR3: CASSVGSAVNYGYTF
V: TRBV25-1; size: -; D: -; J: TRBJ2-1; DNA: TGTGCCAGCAGCGCAGGGGATGAGCAGTTCTTC; CDR3: CASSAGDEQFF
V: TRBV6-2/TRBV6-3; size: -; D: -; J: TRBJ2-6; DNA: TGTGCCAGCAGCACCTCCACTAGTTACAACGGCAACGTCCTGACTTTC; CDR3: CASSTSTSYNGNVLTF
V: TRBV28; size: -; D: -; J: TRBJ2-5; DNA: TGTGCCAGCAGTTTACTCCAGGGCTGGACCCAGTACTTC; CDR3: CASSLLQGWTQYF
V: TRBV3-1/TRBV3-2; size: -; D: -; J: TRBJ2-7; DNA: TGTGCCAGCAGCCAAGATCGCGCCTCCTACGAGCAGTACTTC; CDR3: CASSQDRASYEQYF
V: TRBV15; size: -; D: -; J: TRBJ2-5; DNA: TGTGCCACCAGCACGACTACTGTCACAGAGACCCAGTACTTC; CDR3: CATSTTTVTETQYF
V: TRBV10-3; size: -; D: -; J: TRBJ2-3; DNA: TGTGCCATCAGAACCGGGACTGGGGCACAGAATACGCAGTATTTT; CDR3: CAIRTGTGAQNTQYF
V: TRBV7-9; size: -; D: TRBD1; J: TRBJ1-4; DNA: TGTGCCAGCAGCGACCGGGACAGGGGGGCGCCCTCAACTAATGAAAAACTGTTTTTT; CDR3: CASSDRDRGAPSTNEKLFF
V: TRBV4-2; size: -; D: TRBD2; J: TRBJ2-1; DNA: TGTGCCAGCAGCCAAGAGGGGGGGGACCCCTCCTACAATGAGCAGTTCTTC; CDR3: CASSQEGGDPSYNEQFF
V: TRBV19; size: -; D: -; J: TRBJ1-5; DNA: TGTGCCAGTAGTATCGAGGGGGTTAATCAGCCCCAGCATTTT; CDR3: CASSIEGVNQPQHF
V: TRBV10-1; size: -; D: TRBD2; J: TRBJ2-3; DNA: TGCGCCAGCGCGGCTAGCGGGACTAGCACAGATACGCAGTATTTT; CDR3: CASAASGTSTDTQYF
V: TRBV11-3; size: -; D: TRBD2; J: TRBJ2-1; DNA: TGTGCCAGCAGCTTAGCTAGCGGGGTCTACAATGAGCAGTTCTTC; CDR3: CASSLASGVYNEQFF
V: TRBV19; size: -; D: TRBD1; J: TRBJ2-5; DNA: TGTGCCAGTAGCCGTGTTGCAGGGGGCGAGACCCAGTACTTC; CDR3: CASSRVAGGETQYF
V: TRBV5-4; size: -; D: TRBD2; J: TRBJ2-3; DNA: TGTGCCAGCAGCTTGGATGGCGGGGGGTCCACAGATACGCAGTATTTT; CDR3: CASSLDGGGSTDTQYF
V: TRBV19; size: once; D: -; J: TRBJ1-5; DNA: TGTGCCAGTAGTACGGGTAATCAGCCCCAGCATTTT; CDR3: CASSTGNQPQHF
V: TRBV29-1; size: -; D: -; J: TRBJ2-1; DNA: TGCAGCGTTGCGGATGAGCAGTTCTTC; CDR3: CSVADEQFF
V: TRBV18; size: -; D: TRBD1; J: TRBJ2-3; DNA: TGTGCCAGCTCAACCGGACAGGCCGGTACGCAGTATTTT; CDR3: CASSTGQAGTQYF
V: TRBV12-5; size: -; D: TRBD1; J: TRBJ2-3; DNA: TGTGCTAGTGGTTTACAGGGGATTAACACAGATACGCAGTATTTT; CDR3: CASGLQGINTDTQYF
V: TRBV27; size: -; D: -; J: TRBJ2-7; DNA: TGTGCCAGCAGTTCCTCGGACAACCTCAGGGAGCAGTACTTC; CDR3: CASSSSDNLREQYF
V: TRBV10-3; size: -; D: TRBD1; J: TRBJ2-5; DNA: TGTGCCATATTACAGGGGGCGGGAGAGACCCAGTACTTC; CDR3: CAILQGAGETQYF
V: TRBV7-2; size: -; D: TRBD1; J: TRBJ2-7; DNA: TGTGCCAGCAGCTCGGACAGGGGTCCCTACGAGCAGTACTTC; CDR3: CASSSDRGPYEQYF
V: TRBV4-2; size: -; D: -; J: TRBJ2-3; DNA: TGTGCCAGCAGCCAAGAGCGGGCAGGCACAGATACGCAGTATTTT; CDR3: CASSQERAGTDTQYF
V: TRBV6-1; size: -; D: TRBD2; J: TRBJ2-5; DNA: TGTGCCAGCAGTGAATTTCGCCTAGCGGGGGGGAGAGAGACCCAGTACTTC; CDR3: CASSEFRLAGGRETQYF
V: TRBV6-5; size: -; D: -; J: TRBJ1-4; DNA: TGTGCCAGCAGCTATGGTCGGGGAGTGGAAAAACTGTTTTTT; CDR3: CASSYGRGVEKLFF
V: TRBV19; size: -; D: -; J: TRBJ1-2; DNA: TGTGCCAGTGGCATAGGGGCCGCGTCTTCTGGCTACACCTTC; CDR3: CASGIGAASSGYTF
V: TRBV5-1; size: -; D: -; J: TRBJ1-4; DNA: TGCGCCAGCAGCTTGGGGCACAGGGCATCTAATGAAAAACTGTTTTTT; CDR3: CASSLGHRASNEKLFF
V: TRBV5-6; size: -; D: -; J: TRBJ1-2; DNA: TGTGCCAGCAGCTTGGGGGCCTATGGCTACACCTTC; CDR3: CASSLGAYGYTF
V: TRBV5-4; size: -; D: -; J: TRBJ2-1; DNA: TGTGCCAGCAGCAGTGGGCGCAACTCCTACAATGAGCAGTTCTTC; CDR3: CASSSGRNSYNEQFF
V: TRBV6-5; size: -; D: -; J: TRBJ1-2; DNA: TGTGCCAGCAGTTACGGCCAGAACTATGGCTACACCTTC; CDR3: CASSYGQNYGYTF
V: TRBV10-2; size: -; D: TRBD2; J: TRBJ2-1; DNA: TGCGCCAGCAATCTTGGGACTAGCGGGTTCTATGAGCAGTTCTTC; CDR3: CASNLGTSGFYEQFF
V: TRBV19; size: -; D: TRBD1; J: TRBJ1-4; DNA: TGTGCCAGTAGTATATGTCCGCCGGGACAGGGGGCATTTAATGAAAAACTGTTTTTT; CDR3: CASSICPPGQGAFNEKLFF
V: TRBV19; size: -; D: -; J: TRBJ1-1; DNA: TGTGCCAGTAGTATTCCGGGGAGCACTGAAGCTTTCTTT; CDR3: CASSIPGSTEAFF